This record concerns one T cell receptor (beta chain) sequence. These data belong to a study of blood T cell repertoires in COVID-19. The overall study: Spain, Italy and the United States supplied samples that represented acute and convalescent COVID-19. In each case, the material was cDNA or gDNA derived from T cells, B-cell-depleted T cells, or PBMCs.

How the authors handled the data: Quantification of nucleated cells was approximated via reference gene primer amplification. TCRdb keeps only in-frame clones here, not all; method: immunoSEQ multiplex PCR. From that table come the V and J calls and clone size; the DNA was used to work out D and trimming. The table records tens of thousands of clones, around 90% of them present only once. Seattle enrolled patients during active infection and tracked them longitudinally. This CDR3 has 16 amino acids. Germline CDR1 is WSHSY and CDR2 is SAAADI. V was cut by 5 bases and J by 0 bases, with 11 bases left in between.

The specimen sequenced was peripheral blood. The clonotype comes from a middle-aged man with COVID-19, enrolled during active disease. This chain joins TRBV10-2 and TRBJ1-6; D is possibly TRBD1 (6 bases). CDR3 amino acids: CASSTTGSSYNSPLHF. For the CDR3, the DNA is TGCGCCAGCAGTACTACAGGGAGCTCCTATAATTCACCCCTCCACTTT.